This TCR beta chain was profiled in a study of T-cell reconstitution after alpha-beta-depleted transplantation in children. The CDR3 has 14 amino acids. V gave up 6 bases and J gave up 4 bases; unmatched junction bases: 5. Germline V CDR1 and CDR2: LNHDA, SQIVND (reference sequence). This clonotype came up a few times. It was with unique molecular identifiers that the TCRbeta library was prepared. TCRdb re-called the PCR reads with MiXCR, one entry per CDR3 protein. Of fewer than 400,000 distinct CDR3 sequences listed, about a quarter were seen once; the top ten hold 9.5% to 13%. This TCR came from a male patient between 10 and 17 years old who had a stem cell transplant for acute lymphoblastic leukemia, so the T cells may come from the graft donor. Sequencing used PBMCs, mostly from graft donor cells, obtained 180 days after TCRalphabeta/CD19-depleted stem cell transplant. The rearrangement uses TRBV19 and TRBJ2-3; TRBD2 agrees at 9 bases. The CDR3 DNA reads TGTGCCAGTAGGAGGACTAGCGCCCCAGATACGCAGTATTTT. Protein product: CASRRTSAPDTQYF.